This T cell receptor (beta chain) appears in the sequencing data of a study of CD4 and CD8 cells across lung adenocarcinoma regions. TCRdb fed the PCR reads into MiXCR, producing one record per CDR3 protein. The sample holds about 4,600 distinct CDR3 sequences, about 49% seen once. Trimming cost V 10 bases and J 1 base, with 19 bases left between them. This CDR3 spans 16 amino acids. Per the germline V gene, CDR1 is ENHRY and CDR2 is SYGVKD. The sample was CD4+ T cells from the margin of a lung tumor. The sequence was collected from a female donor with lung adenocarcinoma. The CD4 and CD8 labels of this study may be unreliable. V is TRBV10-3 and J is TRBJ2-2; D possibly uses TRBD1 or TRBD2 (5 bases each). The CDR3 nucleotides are TGTGCCACGAATCAATACCGGGACCAGAACACCGGGGAGCTGTTTTTT. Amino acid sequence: CATNQYRDQNTGELFF.